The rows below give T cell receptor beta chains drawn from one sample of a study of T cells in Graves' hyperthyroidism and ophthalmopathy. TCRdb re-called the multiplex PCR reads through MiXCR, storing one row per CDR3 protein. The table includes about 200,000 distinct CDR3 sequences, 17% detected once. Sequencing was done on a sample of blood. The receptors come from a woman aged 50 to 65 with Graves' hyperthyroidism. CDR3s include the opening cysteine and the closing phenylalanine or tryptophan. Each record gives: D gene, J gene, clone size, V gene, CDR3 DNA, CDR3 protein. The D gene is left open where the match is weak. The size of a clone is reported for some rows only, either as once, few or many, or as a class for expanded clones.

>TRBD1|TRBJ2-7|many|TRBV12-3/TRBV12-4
TGTGCCAGCAGCACTACAGGGGGAAGCGAGCAGTACTTC
CASSTTGGSEQYF
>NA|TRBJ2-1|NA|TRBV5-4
TGTGCCAGCAGCTTGGGTAAGCGCAGAAGCTACAATGAGCAGTTCTTC
CASSLGKRRSYNEQFF
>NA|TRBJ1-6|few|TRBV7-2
TGTGCCAGCGGGGACACCCCTAATAATTCACCCCTCCACTTT
CASGDTPNNSPLHF
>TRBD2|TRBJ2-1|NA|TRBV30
TGTGCCTGGACGTACGGCGGGAGTGATAATGAGCAGTTCTTC
CAWTYGGSDNEQFF
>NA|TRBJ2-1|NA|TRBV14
TGTGCCAGCAGCCAATACGCGGGGACCTCCTACAATGAGCAGTTCTTC
CASSQYAGTSYNEQFF
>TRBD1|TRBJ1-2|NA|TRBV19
TGTGCCAGTAGACTACGGGACAGGCCCGGCTACACCTTC
CASRLRDRPGYTF
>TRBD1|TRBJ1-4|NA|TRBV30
TGTGCCTGGAGTGTACCCGGGACAGAGAATGAAAAACTGTTTTTT
CAWSVPGTENEKLFF
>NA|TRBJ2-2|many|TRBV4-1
TGCGCCAGCAGCCAAGATCACAAGACTAGTCCGAACACCGGGGAGCTGTTTTTT
CASSQDHKTSPNTGELFF
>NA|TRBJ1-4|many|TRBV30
TGTGCCTGGACACCAGGCCTTAATGAAAAACTGTTTTTT
CAWTPGLNEKLFF
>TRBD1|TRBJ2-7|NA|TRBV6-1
TGTGCCAGCAGTCCGACAGGGGGCCGGAACGAGCAGTACTTC
CASSPTGGRNEQYF
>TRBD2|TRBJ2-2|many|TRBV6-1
TGTGCCAGCAGTGGGGGGGTAGCGGGAGTTCGTACCGGGGAGCTGTTTTTT
CASSGGVAGVRTGELFF
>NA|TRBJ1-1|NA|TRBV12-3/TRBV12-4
TGTGCCAGCAGTTTAGACGGGGGGGGTGAAGCTTTCTTT
CASSLDGGGEAFF
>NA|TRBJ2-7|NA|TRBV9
TGTGCCAGCAGCGTAGACCCCCAATCCTACGAGCAGTACTTC
CASSVDPQSYEQYF
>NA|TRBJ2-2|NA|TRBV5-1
TGCGCCAGCAGCCACGACTCGAACACCGGGGAGCTGTTTTTT
CASSHDSNTGELFF
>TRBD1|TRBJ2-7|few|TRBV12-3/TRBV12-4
TGTGCCAGCAGGCGGGGGACAGGGCTCTCCTACGAGCAGTACTTC
CASRRGTGLSYEQYF
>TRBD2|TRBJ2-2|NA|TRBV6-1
TGTGCCAGCAGGGACCCGAGGAGCGGGAGTTTCGCCGGGGAGCTGTTTTTT
CASRDPRSGSFAGELFF
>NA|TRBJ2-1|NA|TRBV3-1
TGTGCCAGCAGCCCCCGGCGGCTCTACAATGAGCAGTTCTTC
CASSPRRLYNEQFF
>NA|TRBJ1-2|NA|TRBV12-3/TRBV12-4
TGTGCCAGCAGTTTCCTAACCCCTAACTATGGCTACACCTTC
CASSFLTPNYGYTF
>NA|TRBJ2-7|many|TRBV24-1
TGTGCCACCAGTAGCGGTACCTACGAGCAGTACTTC
CATSSGTYEQYF
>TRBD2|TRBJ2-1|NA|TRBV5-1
TGCGCCAGCACTCCTCGGGGACTAGCGGGTATTTTCAATGAGCAGTTCTTC
CASTPRGLAGIFNEQFF
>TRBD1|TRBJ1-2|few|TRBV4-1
TGCGCCAGCAGCCAAAACAGGGGAGTGGATGGCTACACCTTC
CASSQNRGVDGYTF
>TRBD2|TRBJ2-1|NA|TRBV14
TGTGCCAGCAGCCGTTCTAGCGGGAGGAGATCCTACAATGAGCAGTTCTTC
CASSRSSGRRSYNEQFF
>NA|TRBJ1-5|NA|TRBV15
TGTGCCACCAGCAGAGATCAAGGGGGAGGTCAGCCCCAGCATTTT
CATSRDQGGGQPQHF
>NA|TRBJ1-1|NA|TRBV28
TGTGCCAGCAGTTTCGGACCACACCTACTGAACACTGAAGCTTTCTTT
CASSFGPHLLNTEAFF
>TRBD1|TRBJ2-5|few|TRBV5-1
TGCGCCAGCAGTTCTGGACAGGGTGGCGGAAAAGAGACCCAGTACTTC
CASSSGQGGGKETQYF